This T cell receptor (beta chain) is from a study of control samples from healthy donors and cancer patients. Clones were read by immunoSEQ multiplex PCR, and TCRdb kept only the in-frame ones, dropping some. Of approximately 71,000 clones listed, roughly 91% were seen once; the top ten hold under 20%. The V and J ends lost 5 bases and 1 base respectively, with 13 bases between them. The CDR3 contains 15 residues. Germline lookup yields CDR1 SEHNR and CDR2 FQNEAQ (reference sequence). The chain joins TRBV7-9 to TRBJ2-3; possible D gene TRBD2, 6 bases. This sequence was found in a man aged 60 to 69 with lung cancer. Sequenced sample: PBMCs. Here the CDR3 reads CASSPGGEGTDTQYF. DNA of the CDR3: TGTGCCAGCAGCCCCGGGGGAGAAGGCACAGATACGCAGTATTTT.